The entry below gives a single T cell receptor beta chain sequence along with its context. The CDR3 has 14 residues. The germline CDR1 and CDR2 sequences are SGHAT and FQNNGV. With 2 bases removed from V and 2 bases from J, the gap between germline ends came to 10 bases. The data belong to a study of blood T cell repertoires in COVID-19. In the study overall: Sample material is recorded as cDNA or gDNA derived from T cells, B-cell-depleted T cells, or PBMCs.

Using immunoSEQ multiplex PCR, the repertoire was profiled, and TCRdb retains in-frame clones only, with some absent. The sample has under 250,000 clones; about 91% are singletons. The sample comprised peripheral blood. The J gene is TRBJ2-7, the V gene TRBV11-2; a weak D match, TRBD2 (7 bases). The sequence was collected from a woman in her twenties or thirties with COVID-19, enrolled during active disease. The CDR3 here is CASSLSGDTYEQYF. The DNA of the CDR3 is TGTGCCAGCAGCTTAAGCGGGGACACCTACGAGCAGTACTTC.